This TCR beta chain appears in the sequencing data of a study of shared T cell receptors in the human thymus. This clone has only one observation. This table comes from immunoSEQ multiplex PCR, and its TCRdb copy is limited to in-frame clones, with some not included. The table includes hundreds of thousands of clones, approximately 90% detected once. This sample also belongs to another study, concerning human thymus T cells. That source reports: The study used thymus tissue resected during corrective heart surgery. Thymic repertoires of unrelated individuals were reported in related research to overlap highly.

The clonotype originates from a boy younger than two with a congenital heart defect. Sequencing was done on a sample of thymocytes.

The CDR3 sequence is CASSAGRREGYALYNEQFF. In DNA, the CDR3 is TGTGCCAGCAGTGCCGGGCGGCGGGAGGGGTATGCACTGTACAATGAGCAGTTCTTC. The chain is built from TRBV6-1 and TRBJ2-1; 9 bases are shared with TRBD2. This CDR3 is built from 19 residues. Germline-derived CDR1 and CDR2 are MNHNS and SASEGT. V trimming: 4 bases; J trimming: 4 bases; junction bases outside the gene matches: 17.